This T cell receptor (beta chain) is drawn from a study of beta chain features in type 1 diabetes. Expressed TCRB transcripts were sequenced after all isolated RNA was converted to cDNA. An average of around 3.5 million reads was obtained for naive, central memory and regulatory T cell samples. Here immunoSEQ multiplex PCR was the method, and the copy in TCRdb shows in-frame clones only, minus some. The sample has under 250,000 clones, roughly a tenth seen once. This clone was seen only a few times. The receptor was derived from a man aged 18 to 29 in good health. The sample was central memory CD4+ T cells from blood.

Here the CDR3 DNA reads TGTGCCTGGAGTCGAGGGGGCGGTACTGAAGCTTTCTTT. This encodes CAWSRGGGTEAFF. V is TRBV30 and J is TRBJ1-1; 7 nucleotides agree with TRBD1. Per germline, CDR1 GTSNPN and CDR2 SVGIG (reference sequence). J was trimmed by 5 bases and V by 2 bases; bases with no gene match: 5. CDR3 length: 13 amino acids.